The 32 T cell receptor beta chains given below trace back to one sample, sequenced in a study of cytotoxic CD8 clonotypes in ibrutinib-treated CLL. Only in-frame clones appear in the TCRdb table, and some are missing; sequencing was by immunoSEQ multiplex PCR. The repertoire holds about 97,000 clones, with roughly three quarters as singletons. The input for sequencing was PBMCs, taken after 24 months of ibrutinib treatment. All receptors come from a human donor with chronic lymphocytic leukemia.

This sequence joins TRBV18 and TRBJ1-1; D is possibly TRBD1 (5 bases). V was trimmed by 2 bases and J by 1 base, leaving 11 bases between them. Germline V gene sequence: CDR1 KGHSH, CDR2 LQKENI. CDR3 size: 15 residues. CDR3: CASSPIWGENTEAFF. Written as DNA, the CDR3 is TGTGCCAGCTCACCAATCTGGGGGGAGAACACTGAAGCTTTCTTT. Looking up the rest from reference TRBV18 and TRBJ1-1 gives the full variable domain: NAGVMQNPRHLVRRRGQEARLRCSPMKGHSHVYWYRQLPEEGLKFMVYLQKENIIDESGMPKERFSAEFPKEGPSILRIQQVVRGDSAAYFCASSPIWGENTEAFFGQGTRLTVV.

The chain uses TRBV5-1 and TRBJ1-2; TRBD1 matches 12 bases. The CDR3 length is 14 residues. Trimming cost V 4 bases and J 8 bases; bases outside gene matches: 6. Looked up from germline, CDR1 is SGHRS and CDR2 is YFSETQ. The CDR3 DNA sequence: TGCGCCAGCAGCAGAGGGACAGGGGGCGACGGCTACACCTTC. Residues: CASSRGTGGDGYTF. Together with reference TRBV5-1 and TRBJ1-2, the CDR3 gives the full variable domain: KAGVTQTPRYLIKTRGQQVTLSCSPISGHRSVSWYQQTPGQGLQFLFEYFSETQRNKGNFPGRFSGRQFSNSRSEMNVSTLELGDSALYLCASSRGTGGDGYTFGSGTRLTVV.

The chain links TRBV7-9 to TRBJ2-3; 10 bases are a match to TRBD1. The germline CDR1 and CDR2 sequences are SEHNR and FQNEAQ (reference sequence). Trimming took 1 base from V and 7 from J; bases not matched to a gene: 5. This CDR3 has 15 amino acids. CDR3 coding DNA: TGTGCCAGCAGCTTAGAGACAGGGGGCGGGAATACGCAGTATTTT. Its translation: CASSLETGGGNTQYF.

The rearrangement joins TRBV7-2 to TRBJ2-1; D might be TRBD1 (6 bases). V lost 1 base and J lost 6, with 19 bases in between. The CDR3 is 17 amino acids. Looked up from germline, CDR1 is SGHTA and CDR2 is FQGNSA. The CDR3 nucleotides read TGTGCCAGCAGCTTAGACCCTTTAGAGGCAGGGGTCAATGAGCAGTTCTTC. Protein sequence: CASSLDPLEAGVNEQFF.

The J gene is TRBJ1-6, the V gene TRBV4-2, with D tentatively TRBD1 (5 bases). With 4 bases removed from V and 10 bases from J, the gap between germline ends came to 14 bases. Germline assignment: CDR1 LGHNA and CDR2 YNFKEQ. The CDR3 has 14 amino acids. For the CDR3, the DNA is TGTGCCAGCAGCCTTCAGGGTGAGGAATCACCCCTCCACTTT. Translating it yields CASSLQGEESPLHF.

In its sample, this clone was seen a few times. The genes are TRBV30 and TRBJ1-1, with 8 bases that match TRBD1. Germline V CDR1 and CDR2: GTSNPN, SVGIG (reference sequence). V lost 0 bases to trimming and J lost 3 bases; unmatched junction nucleotides: 3. This CDR3 has 14 amino acids. CDR3 loop: CAWSVTGGDTEAFF. The CDR3 region has the DNA TGTGCCTGGAGTGTAACAGGGGGGGACACTGAAGCTTTCTTT.

The chain recombines TRBV18 with TRBJ2-7; TRBD2 might be the D (5 bases). The germline gives CDR1 KGHSH, CDR2 LQKENI. The CDR3 length is 16 residues. V dropped 2 bases and J dropped 1 base, with 15 bases sitting between them. The CDR3 nucleotides read TGTGCCAGCTCACCAAGATCCGGGATAGAATCCTACGAGCAGTACTTC. This encodes CASSPRSGIESYEQYF.

V gene TRBV18 combines with J gene TRBJ2-3; 7 bases match TRBD1. The junction had 5 bases not matched to a gene; V was cut back by 8 bases and J by 3 bases. CDR1 KGHSH and CDR2 LQKENI come from the germline V gene. The CDR3 runs to 13 residues. CDR3 DNA: TGTGCCAGCAGACAGGGCCAAACAGATACGCAGTATTTT. This codes for CASRQGQTDTQYF.

The CDR3 nucleotides read TGCGCCAGCAGCCGCACCGGGCCGGCCTACAATGAGCAGTTCTTC. It specifies CASSRTGPAYNEQFF. The rearrangement uses TRBV5-1 and TRBJ2-1; no clear D. Per germline, CDR1 SGHRS and CDR2 YFSETQ. The length of the CDR3 is 15 residues. V was trimmed by 4 bases and J by 2 bases, leaving 13 bases between them. Drawing the rest from reference TRBV5-1 and TRBJ2-1, the complete variable domain is KAGVTQTPRYLIKTRGQQVTLSCSPISGHRSVSWYQQTPGQGLQFLFEYFSETQRNKGNFPGRFSGRQFSNSRSEMNVSTLELGDSALYLCASSRTGPAYNEQFFGPGTRLTVL.

The V gene is TRBV6-1, the J gene TRBJ1-5; D not certain. Trimming cost V 1 base and J 5 bases, with 6 bases left between them. Germline V gives CDR1 MNHNS, CDR2 SASEGT. This CDR3 has 13 amino acids. The CDR3 DNA follows: TGTGCCAGCAGTGAAGATCCACATCAGCCCCAGCATTTT. Protein: CASSEDPHQPQHF.

This sequence joins TRBV7-3 and TRBJ1-5; no clear D gene. CDR1 and CDR2 from the germline V gene are SGHTA and FQGTGA. V was cut by 5 bases and J by 2 bases, with 7 bases left in between. This CDR3 has 13 residues. The CDR3 DNA is TGTGCCAGCAGCCCCGACGGCAATCAGCCCCAGCATTTT. Translating it yields CASSPDGNQPQHF. Complete variable domain (other parts from reference TRBV7-3 and TRBJ1-5): GAGVSQTPSNKVTEKGKYVELRCDPISGHTALYWYRQSLGQGPEFLIYFQGTGAADDSGLPNDRFFAVRPEGSVSTLKIQRTERGDSAVYLCASSPDGNQPQHFGDGTRLSIL.

The chain employs TRBV4-3 and TRBJ1-6, with D possibly being TRBD1 (5 bases). Trimming cost V 0 bases and J 1 base, with 13 bases left between them. This CDR3 is built from 18 residues. Germline V lookup: CDR1 LGHNA, CDR2 YSLEER. The CDR3 here is CASSQDRLGESYNSPLHF. As DNA, the CDR3 is TGCGCCAGCAGCCAAGATAGGCTGGGGGAGTCCTATAATTCACCCCTCCACTTT.

The V and J genes are TRBV7-2 and TRBJ2-5; 9 nucleotides agree with TRBD2. The CDR3 extends over 13 amino acids. Looked up from germline, CDR1 is SGHTA and CDR2 is FQGNSA. With 9 bases clipped from V and 1 base from J, the junction kept 3 bases outside the gene matches. Here the CDR3 reads CASQAGGQETQYF. For the CDR3, the DNA is TGTGCCAGTCAAGCGGGGGGCCAAGAGACCCAGTACTTC.

The J gene is TRBJ2-7, the V gene TRBV29-1, with TRBD2 matching 7 bases. The CDR3 sequence is 12 residues long. V lost 7 bases, J lost 2 bases, and 5 bases stayed unmatched. Germline-derived CDR1 and CDR2 are SQVTM and ANQGSEA. This chain's CDR3 is CSARGRAYEQYF. In nucleotides, the CDR3 is TGCAGCGCCCGGGGGAGGGCCTACGAGCAGTACTTC.

The chain is built from TRBV28 and TRBJ2-1, with TRBD1 identical over 8 bases. The CDR3 is made up of 14 amino acids. The junction had 2 bases not matched to a gene; V was cut back by 7 bases and J by 0 bases. Germline CDR1 reads MDHEN; CDR2 reads SYDVKM. The DNA of the CDR3 is TGTGCCAGCACCGACAGGGGCTCCTACAATGAGCAGTTCTTC. Translation: CASTDRGSYNEQFF.

The rearrangement uses TRBV5-5 and TRBJ2-3; 7 nucleotides line up with TRBD1. The germline CDR1 and CDR2 sequences are SGHKS and YYEKEE (reference sequence). Trimming removed 2 bases from V and 0 bases from J; junction bases left unmatched: 3. CDR3 length equals 15 residues. The CDR3 here is CASSLQGSSTDTQYF. The CDR3 bases are TGTGCCAGCAGCTTACAGGGGTCTAGCACAGATACGCAGTATTTT.

In this sample, this clone is medium-sized. V is TRBV5-1 and J is TRBJ2-1; D possibly corresponds to TRBD1 (5 bases). Trimming removed 5 bases from V and 7 bases from J, with 16 bases in between. This CDR3 has 14 amino acids. The germline V gene encodes CDR1 SGHRS and CDR2 YFSETQ. The CDR3 nucleotides read TGCGCCAGCAGTTACGACAGATCGTGGAATGAGCAGTTCTTC. Residues: CASSYDRSWNEQFF.

The rearrangement joins TRBV11-3 to TRBJ1-1; D is uncertain. The CDR3 contains 17 residues. Trimming took 1 base from V and 4 from J, leaving 19 bases between them. Germline values: CDR1 SGHNT, CDR2 YENEEA. The CDR3 DNA reads TGTGCCAGCAGCTTAGGTAGGTCCTTAGGTGGAGGCACTGAAGCTTTCTTT. The encoded protein is CASSLGRSLGGGTEAFF.

This chain joins TRBV5-6 and TRBJ2-5, with D hard to call. This CDR3 is 14 amino acids long. Per germline, CDR1 SGHDT and CDR2 YYEEEE. Trimming took 1 base from V and 3 from J, leaving 10 bases between them. CDR3 sequence reads: CASSLWADEETQYF. The CDR3 DNA sequence: TGTGCCAGCAGCTTGTGGGCAGATGAAGAGACCCAGTACTTC.

The V and J genes are TRBV28 and TRBJ2-1, with 7 bases lining up with TRBD1. The CDR3 is 14 residues long. CDR1 is MDHEN, CDR2 SYDVKM, per germline. The J segment lost 4 bases and the V segment lost 6 bases, leaving 6 bases of the junction unmatched. CDR3 sequence (DNA): TGTGCCAGCAGACCAGGGGGTTCGTACAATGAGCAGTTCTTC. Translated: CASRPGGSYNEQFF.

The chain uses TRBV18 and TRBJ1-1; 7 positions match TRBD1. Germline CDR1 reads KGHSH; CDR2 reads LQKENI. Trimming cost V 1 base and J 3 bases; bases outside gene matches: 5. The length of the CDR3 is 15 residues. The CDR3 here is CASSPQGARDTEAFF. The CDR3 nucleotides read TGTGCCAGCTCACCACAGGGGGCCCGAGACACTGAAGCTTTCTTT.

The chain combines TRBV5-1 with TRBJ1-1, with D unresolved. V was pared by 4 bases and J by 4 bases, with 14 bases between. The CDR3 spans 14 residues. The germline gives CDR1 SGHRS, CDR2 YFSETQ. The CDR3 nucleotides are TGCGCCAGCAGCCTGGGCGGGGTTGGCACTGAAGCTTTCTTT. The encoded protein is CASSLGGVGTEAFF.

The count of this clone is one. The V and J genes are TRBV6-6 and TRBJ2-7; TRBD2 matches 7 bases. The germline CDR1 and CDR2 sequences are MNHNY and SVGAGI (reference sequence). V lost 6 bases to trimming and J lost 4 bases; unmatched junction nucleotides: 6. The CDR3 consists of 13 residues. The CDR3 here is CASRKAGEYEQYF. Written as DNA, the CDR3 is TGTGCCAGCAGGAAGGCGGGAGAATACGAGCAGTACTTC.

The chain recombines TRBV4-3 with TRBJ1-1; D unclear. Germline V gene data show CDR1 as LGHNA and CDR2 as YSLEER. The CDR3 has 13 residues. The V gene lost 3 bases and the J gene lost 11 bases, with 16 bases spanning the gap. CDR3 region: CASSHDTVGSAFF. CDR3 sequence (DNA): TGCGCCAGCAGCCATGATACGGTAGGGAGCGCTTTCTTT.

Only a few counts were recorded for this clone. The chain combines TRBV27 with TRBJ1-1, with D unresolved. CDR3 length: 14 amino acids. The ends were cut back, 4 bases at V and 4 bases at J, with 13 bases in the middle. Per germline, CDR1 MNHEY and CDR2 SMNVEV (reference sequence). CDR3 in amino acids: CASSSGKGFTEAFF. CDR3 bases: TGTGCCAGCAGTTCCGGGAAGGGTTTCACTGAAGCTTTCTTT.

This chain joins TRBV7-9 and TRBJ1-2; TRBD1 matches 8 bases. V was pared by 5 bases and J by 6 bases, with 14 bases of the junction left unmatched. The CDR3 loop spans 16 amino acids. The germline V gene has CDR1 SEHNR and CDR2 FQNEAQ (reference sequence). CDR3 region: CASSLGGQGASNGYTF. For the CDR3, the DNA is TGTGCCAGCAGCCTAGGAGGACAGGGAGCCTCTAATGGCTACACCTTC.

This chain joins TRBV7-9 and TRBJ1-1, with 9 bases that match TRBD1. The CDR3 is 12 amino acids. Trimming removed 5 bases from V and 10 bases from J; junction bases left unmatched: 5. Germline CDR1 is SEHNR and CDR2 is FQNEAQ (reference sequence). Here the CDR3 reads CASSNGQGRAFF. The CDR3 nucleotides are TGTGCCAGCAGCAATGGACAGGGGAGAGCTTTCTTT.

The chain uses TRBV9 and TRBJ1-3; D is undetermined. V was trimmed by 3 bases and J by 2 bases, leaving 9 bases between them. Per germline, CDR1 SGDLS and CDR2 YYNGEE. The CDR3 sequence is 14 residues long. DNA for the CDR3: TGTGCCAGCAGCGAAACGGGCGCTGGAAACACCATATATTTT. Amino acids: CASSETGAGNTIYF.

V usage is TRBV9 and J usage is TRBJ1-2; TRBD1 aligns across 7 bases. This CDR3 has 13 residues. J gave up 4 bases and V 0 bases, and 0 bases lay outside the gene matches. The germline gives CDR1 SGDLS, CDR2 YYNGEE. The CDR3 protein is CASSVAGGYGYTF. As DNA, the CDR3 is TGTGCCAGCAGCGTAGCAGGGGGCTATGGCTACACCTTC.

The V gene is TRBV4-2, the J gene TRBJ2-7; D possibly corresponds to TRBD2 (5 bases). Germline assignment: CDR1 LGHNA and CDR2 YNFKEQ. The V and J ends lost 6 bases and 0 bases respectively, with 9 bases between them. The CDR3 consists of 13 residues. As DNA, the CDR3 is TGTGCCAGCAGTCACGCGGGCTCCTACGAGCAGTACTTC. This encodes CASSHAGSYEQYF.

The J gene is TRBJ1-1, the V gene TRBV15; 9 nucleotides match TRBD1. Germline CDR1 is LNHNV and CDR2 is YYDKDF (reference sequence). The CDR3 sequence is 15 residues long. The J segment lost 9 bases and the V segment lost 1 base, leaving 9 bases of the junction unmatched. CDR3 nucleotide sequence: TGTGCCACCAGCAGAGCCGACAGGGGGTCCCTCCAAGCTTTCTTT. This gives the protein CATSRADRGSLQAFF.

J is TRBJ2-3 and V is TRBV18; possibly TRBD2 for D (6 bases). Germline V gene data show CDR1 as KGHSH and CDR2 as LQKENI. Trimming pared 1 base from V and 1 base from J, leaving 24 bases between. This CDR3 is built from 20 residues. DNA of the CDR3: TGTGCCAGCTCACCACTTACCACTAACAGGCCCGGAGGGCGCACAGATACGCAGTATTTT. Protein: CASSPLTTNRPGGRTDTQYF.